This T cell receptor beta chain derives from a study of blood T cell repertoires in COVID-19. Study details: COVID-19 samples collected from the United States, Italy and Spain covered acute and convalescent phases.

Concerning this clone: Other nucleotide sequences in the sample specify the same CDR3.

Libraries were prepared by immunoSEQ multiplex PCR; TCRdb keeps only in-frame clonotypes and omits some of them. The sample contains under 300,000 clones, 83% of which appear only once. V was trimmed by 1 base and J by 4 bases, leaving 10 bases between them. Germline V gene sequence: CDR1 SGHVS, CDR2 FNYEAQ. This CDR3 spans 15 amino acids. Sequencing was done on a sample of peripheral blood. The chain combines TRBV7-6 with TRBJ2-2; weak D call: TRBD2 (6 bases). The sequence was obtained from a man aged 60 to 69 who had recovered from COVID-19. CDR3 in amino acids: CASSLGQGGTGELFF. CDR3 DNA: TGTGCCAGCAGCTTAGGGCAGGGAGGCACCGGGGAGCTGTTTTTT.